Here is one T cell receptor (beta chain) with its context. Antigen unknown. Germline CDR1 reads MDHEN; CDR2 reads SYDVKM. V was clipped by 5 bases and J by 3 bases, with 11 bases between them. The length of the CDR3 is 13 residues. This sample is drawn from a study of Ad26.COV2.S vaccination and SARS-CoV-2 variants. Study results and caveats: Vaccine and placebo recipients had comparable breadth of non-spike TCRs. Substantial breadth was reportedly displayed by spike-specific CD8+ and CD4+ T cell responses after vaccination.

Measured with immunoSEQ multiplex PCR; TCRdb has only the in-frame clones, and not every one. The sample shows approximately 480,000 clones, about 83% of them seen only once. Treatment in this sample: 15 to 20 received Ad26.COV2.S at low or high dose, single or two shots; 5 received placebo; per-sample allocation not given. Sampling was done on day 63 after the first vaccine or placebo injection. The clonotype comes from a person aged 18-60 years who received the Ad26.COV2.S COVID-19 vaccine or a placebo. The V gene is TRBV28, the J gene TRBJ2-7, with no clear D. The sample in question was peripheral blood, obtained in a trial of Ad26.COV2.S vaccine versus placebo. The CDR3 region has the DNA TGTGCCAGCAGTATTACTCCCTACTACGAGCAGTACTTC. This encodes CASSITPYYEQYF. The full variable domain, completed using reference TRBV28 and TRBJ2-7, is DVKVTQSSRYLVKRTGEKVFLECVQDMDHENMFWYRQDPGLGLRLIYFSYDVKMKEKGDIPEGYSVSREKKERFSLILESASTNQTSMYLCASSITPYYEQYFGPGTRLTVT.